Listed below are T cell receptor beta chains from one sample, sequenced in a study of cytomegalovirus exposure and HLA in healthy donors. The table came from immunoSEQ multiplex PCR; TCRdb's copy has only in-frame clones and leaves some out. Of some 180,000 clones in the sample, about nine tenths were seen once. Input material: PBMCs. Receptors originate from a man younger than 45 in good health and CMV-seropositive. Each CDR3 is given with its conserved first and last residue. A D gene is named only where the DNA matches it firmly. For some rows the clone size is stated as once, few or many, or as a class when expanded; others skip it.

abundance	j_gene	d_gene	v_gene	CDR3nt	CDR3aa
-	TRBJ2-7	TRBD2	TRBV4-3	TGCGCCAGCAGCCAAGAGTGGCGGGGGGTCTCCTACGAGCAGTACTTC	CASSQEWRGVSYEQYF
few	TRBJ1-1	-	TRBV5-3	TGTGCCAGAAGCCCCAAGGAGGAGACGAACACTGAAGCTTTCTTT	CARSPKEETNTEAFF
-	TRBJ2-1	-	TRBV19	TGTGCCAGTAGCGAGCTTGAGGAGCAGTTCTTC	CASSELEEQFF
-	TRBJ1-5	-	TRBV11-3	TGTGCCAGCAGCTACGGGGGGGGGCAGCCCCAGCATTTT	CASSYGGGQPQHF
-	TRBJ2-6	-	TRBV29-1	TGCAGCGTTGCCGGGATGACCTCTGGGGCCAACGTCCTGACTTTC	CSVAGMTSGANVLTF
-	TRBJ1-6	TRBD1	TRBV19	TGTGCCAGTAGTATGACAGGGAATAATTCACCCCTCCACTTT	CASSMTGNNSPLHF
-	TRBJ1-1	-	TRBV5-4	TGTGCCAGCAGCCCCAGAAGGGTGACAAATGAAGCTTTCTTT	CASSPRRVTNEAFF
-	TRBJ1-2	-	TRBV7-9	TGTGCCAGCAGCCTCTACCTCGAGGCAGGGAACTATGGCTACACCTTC	CASSLYLEAGNYGYTF
few	TRBJ1-5	TRBD1	TRBV4-1	TGCGCCAGCAGCCAAACCGGGACAGGCGCGAGGGGGGAGCCCCAGCATTTT	CASSQTGTGARGEPQHF
-	TRBJ1-4	TRBD1	TRBV19	TGTGCCAGTAGTATATCGAGGACAGGGGAGGAAAAACTGTTTTTT	CASSISRTGEEKLFF
-	TRBJ2-7	-	TRBV7-2	TGTGCCAGCAGCCCCGCGGGGTACGAGCAGTACTTC	CASSPAGYEQYF
few	TRBJ1-2	TRBD1	TRBV30	TGTGCCTGGAGTGTAGCTTCTCCGAGGACAGGGAGCTACACCTTC	CAWSVASPRTGSYTF
-	TRBJ2-2	TRBD1	TRBV19	TGTGCCAGCCTCGACAGGGCAAGCACCGGGGAGCTGTTTTTT	CASLDRASTGELFF
-	TRBJ2-7	-	TRBV9	TGTGCCAGCAGCGGTGGCAGGGGGGGGAGCTCCTACGAGCAGTACTTC	CASSGGRGGSSYEQYF
-	TRBJ1-2	-	TRBV5-1	TGCGCCAGCAGCTTGGGGGGCAAGGACTATGGCTACACCTTC	CASSLGGKDYGYTF
-	TRBJ1-5	-	TRBV7-8	TGTGCCAGCAGCTCCTCTGACAGGCCCAATCAGCCCCAGCATTTT	CASSSSDRPNQPQHF
few	TRBJ2-7	-	TRBV7-6	TGTGCCAGCAGCCCTACTTCAGGGGCTACCTACGAGCAGTACTTC	CASSPTSGATYEQYF
-	TRBJ2-3	TRBD2	TRBV4-2	TGTGCCAGCAGCCAAGTAGTGTTAGCGGGAGATGGAGGCACAGATACGCAGTATTTT	CASSQVVLAGDGGTDTQYF
once	TRBJ2-7	-	TRBV4-1	TGCGCCAGCAGCCAAGCCGGGGGACAGAACTACGAGCAGTACTTC	CASSQAGGQNYEQYF
-	TRBJ2-7	TRBD1	TRBV29-1	TGCAGCGTCTGGGCCCCCGACAGGGAGTCTTACGAGCAGTACTTC	CSVWAPDRESYEQYF
-	TRBJ2-3	-	TRBV10-3	TGTGCCATCAGTGAGTGGACTACCTCAGATACGCAGTATTTT	CAISEWTTSDTQYF
-	TRBJ1-3	TRBD1	TRBV7-9	TGTGCCAGCAGCTACCGGGAACAGGGGGCTTACGGAAACACCATATATTTT	CASSYREQGAYGNTIYF
-	TRBJ2-2	TRBD1	TRBV27	TGTGCCAGCAGTGTACAGGGGTCCGGGGAGCTGTTTTTT	CASSVQGSGELFF
-	TRBJ2-3	-	TRBV9	TGTGCCAGCAGCGTATCTCCGGGCCGCACAGATACGCAGTATTTT	CASSVSPGRTDTQYF
-	TRBJ2-7	TRBD2	TRBV9	TGTGCCAGCAGCAAAAGCGGGAGTGTTTACGAGCAGTACTTC	CASSKSGSVYEQYF
-	TRBJ2-1	-	TRBV4-3	TGCGCCAGCAGCCAAGAGGGATGGGGGCAGGACAATGAGCAGTTCTTC	CASSQEGWGQDNEQFF
once	TRBJ2-3	-	TRBV5-1	TGCGCCAGTCTCCGAACACGGGACAGCACAGATACGCAGTATTTT	CASLRTRDSTDTQYF
-	TRBJ2-1	TRBD1	TRBV6-1	TGTGCCAGCAGACCGGACAGGGGGATCCACAATGAGCAGTTCTTC	CASRPDRGIHNEQFF
-	TRBJ2-7	-	TRBV5-6	TGTGCCAGCAGCTTGGGAGGCAGGGGATCCTACGAGCAGTACTTC	CASSLGGRGSYEQYF
-	TRBJ2-7	TRBD1	TRBV6-6	TGTGCCAGCAGTCAGGGGGACAGTCCCGAGCAGTACTTC	CASSQGDSPEQYF
few	TRBJ2-7	TRBD1	TRBV18	TGTGCCAGCTCACATATACGGGACAGGCTAAACGAGCAGTACTTC	CASSHIRDRLNEQYF
-	TRBJ1-1	-	TRBV15	TGTGCCACCAGCAGAGTACCTGCAACTGAAGCTTTCTTT	CATSRVPATEAFF
-	TRBJ2-1	-	TRBV5-4	TGTGCCAGCAAGGGGCACGTCGCCCCCAATGAGCAGTTCTTC	CASKGHVAPNEQFF
-	TRBJ2-3	TRBD1	TRBV7-6	TGTGCCAGCAGCTTAGTTAGGGGGCAAGATACGCAGTATTTT	CASSLVRGQDTQYF
once	TRBJ2-5	TRBD2	TRBV4-1	TGCGCCAGCAGCCAAGCCGGGGCGGGGGAACAAGAGACCCAGTACTTC	CASSQAGAGEQETQYF
-	TRBJ2-7	-	TRBV10-2	TGCGCCAGCAGTGACAGTTTGTACTCCTACGAGCAGTACTTC	CASSDSLYSYEQYF
-	TRBJ1-2	-	TRBV5-1	TGCGCCAGCACCAATGGGGGATATGGCTACACCTTC	CASTNGGYGYTF
-	TRBJ1-1	-	TRBV7-9	TGTGCCAGCAGCTTCTTGGGACCGAACACTGAAGCTTTCTTT	CASSFLGPNTEAFF
-	TRBJ2-7	TRBD1	TRBV29-1	TGCAGCGTTGAAGTCCAAGGACAGGGCTACGAGCAGTACTTC	CSVEVQGQGYEQYF
-	TRBJ2-1	-	TRBV7-2	TGTGCCAGCAGCCCCCCAGAGATCCGCAATGAGCAGTTCTTC	CASSPPEIRNEQFF
-	TRBJ1-1	-	TRBV25-1	TGTGCCAGCAGTGGAGGGGTCATGAACACTGAAGCTTTCTTT	CASSGGVMNTEAFF
-	TRBJ2-2	-	TRBV2	TGTGCCAGCATTATGGACAGTAACACCGGGGAGCTGTTTTTT	CASIMDSNTGELFF
-	TRBJ1-1	TRBD1	TRBV6-1	TGTGCCAGCAGTGACAGGGGGCGCATGAACACTGAAGCTTTCTTT	CASSDRGRMNTEAFF
-	TRBJ2-2	-	TRBV5-1	TGCGCCAGCAGCCCCCGGCCGGGGTCCGGGGAGCTGTTTTTT	CASSPRPGSGELFF
-	TRBJ2-3	-	TRBV29-1	TGCAGCGTTGATTTAGGGAGAGGCACAGATACGCAGTATTTT	CSVDLGRGTDTQYF
-	TRBJ2-7	-	TRBV5-6	TGTGCCAGCCAGGGCCTTAGCTCCTACGAGCAGTACTTC	CASQGLSSYEQYF
-	TRBJ2-1	-	TRBV29-1	TGCAGCGTTGGGGGAGGACCCGGCTCCTACAATGAGCAGTTCTTC	CSVGGGPGSYNEQFF
once	TRBJ1-3	TRBD1	TRBV6-5	TGTGCCAGTGGACCGGACAGGGAAGGCACCATATATTTT	CASGPDREGTIYF
-	TRBJ2-3	TRBD1	TRBV15	TGTGCCACCAGCAGTACGACAGGGGGAATCACAGATACGCAGTATTTT	CATSSTTGGITDTQYF
-	TRBJ1-5	-	TRBV2	TGTGCCAGCACCCTTCGTTCCGACAATCAGCCCCAGCATTTT	CASTLRSDNQPQHF